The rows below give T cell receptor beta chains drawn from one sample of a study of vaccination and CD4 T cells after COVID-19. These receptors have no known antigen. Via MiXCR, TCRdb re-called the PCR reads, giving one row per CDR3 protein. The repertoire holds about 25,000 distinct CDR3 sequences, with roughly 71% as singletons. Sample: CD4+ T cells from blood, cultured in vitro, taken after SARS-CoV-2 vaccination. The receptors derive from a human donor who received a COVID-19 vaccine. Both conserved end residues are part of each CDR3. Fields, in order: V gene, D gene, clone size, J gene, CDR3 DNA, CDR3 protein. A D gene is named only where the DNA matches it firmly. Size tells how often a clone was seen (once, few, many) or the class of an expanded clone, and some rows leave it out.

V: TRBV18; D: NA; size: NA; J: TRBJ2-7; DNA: TGTGCCAGCTCACCACTTTCGACGGTGAACGAGCAGTACTTC; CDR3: CASSPLSTVNEQYF
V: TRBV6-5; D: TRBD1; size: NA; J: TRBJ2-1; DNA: TGTGCCAGCAGTTATCCGGGACAGGGGGCTAATGAGCAGTTCTTC; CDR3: CASSYPGQGANEQFF
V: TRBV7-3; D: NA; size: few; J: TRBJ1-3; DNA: TGTGCCAGCAGCCTTGGACAGTCTGGAAACACCATATATTTT; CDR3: CASSLGQSGNTIYF
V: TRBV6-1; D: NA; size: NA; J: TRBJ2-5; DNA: TGTGCCAGCAGTGAAGCCGGGCAAGAGACCCAGTACTTC; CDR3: CASSEAGQETQYF
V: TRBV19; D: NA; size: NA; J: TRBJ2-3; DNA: TGTGCCAGTAGCATAAACACAGATACGCAGTATTTT; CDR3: CASSINTDTQYF
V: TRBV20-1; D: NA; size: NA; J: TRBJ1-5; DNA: TGCAGTGCTAGAGCGGGTGAGGGGCAGCCCCAGCATTTT; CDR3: CSARAGEGQPQHF
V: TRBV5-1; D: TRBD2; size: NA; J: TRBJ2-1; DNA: TGCGCCAGCAGCGGGGGGGATTCCTACAATGAGCAGTTCTTC; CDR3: CASSGGDSYNEQFF
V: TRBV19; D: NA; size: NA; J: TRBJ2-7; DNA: TGTGCCAGTAGTACGGAGGATACCTACGAGCAGTACTTC; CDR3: CASSTEDTYEQYF
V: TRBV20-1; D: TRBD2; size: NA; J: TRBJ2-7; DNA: TGCAGTGCCAAAGGACTAGCGGGGAGCTCCTACGAGCAGTACTTC; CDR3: CSAKGLAGSSYEQYF
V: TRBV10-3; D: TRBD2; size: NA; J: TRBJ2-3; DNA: TGTGCCATCGGGAGGGCAGATACGCAGTATTTT; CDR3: CAIGRADTQYF
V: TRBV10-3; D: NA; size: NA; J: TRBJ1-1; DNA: TGTGCCATCAGCGGTACCCGGTCGGCGAACACTGAAGCTTTCTTT; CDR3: CAISGTRSANTEAFF
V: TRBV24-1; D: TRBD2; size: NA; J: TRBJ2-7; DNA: TGTGCCACCAGTGAAGCGGGGGGGTCCGAGCAGTACTTC; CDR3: CATSEAGGSEQYF
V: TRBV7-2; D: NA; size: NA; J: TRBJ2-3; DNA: TGTGCCAGCAGCTTAGCCCAGGCCGCTAGCACAGATACGCAGTATTTT; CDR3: CASSLAQAASTDTQYF
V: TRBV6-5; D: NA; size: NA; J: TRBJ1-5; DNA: TGTGCCAGCAGTTTCCAGGGGCGACAGCCCCAGCATTTT; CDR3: CASSFQGRQPQHF
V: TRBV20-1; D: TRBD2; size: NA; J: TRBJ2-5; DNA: TGCAGTGCAAAATCACTAGCGGGGGGGCCAGTAGAGACCCAGTACTTC; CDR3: CSAKSLAGGPVETQYF
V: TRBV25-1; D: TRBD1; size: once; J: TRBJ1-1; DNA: TGTGCCAGCAGTGCGCTAAAACAGGGGAGTGAAGCTTTCTTT; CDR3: CASSALKQGSEAFF
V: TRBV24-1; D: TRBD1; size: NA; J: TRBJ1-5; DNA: TGTGCCACCAGTTCTTCCTGGGGCCCCCAGGGGGCTGGTCTGGGCAATCAGCCCCAGCATTTT; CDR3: CATSSSWGPQGAGLGNQPQHF
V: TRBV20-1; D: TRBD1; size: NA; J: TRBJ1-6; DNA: TGCAGTGCTTTTCCCCGGGACAGGGGGCAGTTGTCCTATAATTCACCCCTCCACTTT; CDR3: CSAFPRDRGQLSYNSPLHF
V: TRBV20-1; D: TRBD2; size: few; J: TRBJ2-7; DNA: TGCAGTGCCCCTGAGAGGACTAGCGGCACCTACGAGCAGTACTTC; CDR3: CSAPERTSGTYEQYF
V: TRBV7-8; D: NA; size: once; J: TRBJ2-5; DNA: TGTGCCAGCAGCTTAAATCTTGACTTAGAAGAGACCCAGTACTTC; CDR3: CASSLNLDLEETQYF
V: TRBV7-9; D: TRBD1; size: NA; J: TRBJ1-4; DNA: TGTGCCAGCAGCGTGACAGGGTCAGGTGAAAAACTGTTTTTT; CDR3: CASSVTGSGEKLFF
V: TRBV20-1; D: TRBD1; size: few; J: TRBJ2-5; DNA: TGCAGTGCTAGAGACCCGACAGGGATCCAAGAGACCCAGTACTTC; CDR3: CSARDPTGIQETQYF
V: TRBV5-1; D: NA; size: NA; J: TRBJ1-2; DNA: TGCGCCAGCAGCTTGGACCAGGGCAAAAACTATGGCTACACCTTC; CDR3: CASSLDQGKNYGYTF
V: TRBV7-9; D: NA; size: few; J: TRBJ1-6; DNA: TGTGCCAGCAGCTCGGGGCCATATAATTCACCCCTCCACTTT; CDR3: CASSSGPYNSPLHF
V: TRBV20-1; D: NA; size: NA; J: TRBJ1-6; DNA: TGCAGTGCTAGCTGGGCAGGAAATAATAATTCACCCCTCCACTTT; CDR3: CSASWAGNNNSPLHF
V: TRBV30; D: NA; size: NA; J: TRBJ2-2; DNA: TGTGCCTGGGGGGGGACCGGGGAGCTGTTTTTT; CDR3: CAWGGTGELFF
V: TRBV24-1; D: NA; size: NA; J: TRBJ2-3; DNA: TGTGCCACCAGTGAAGCAGGTAAAGTGGATACGCAGTATTTT; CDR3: CATSEAGKVDTQYF
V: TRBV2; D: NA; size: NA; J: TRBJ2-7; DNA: TGTGCCAGCAGTGAAGCGGATGGCCTTTGGGGGCTAGTTTTAGCTGAGCAGTACTTC; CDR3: CASSEADGLWGLVLAEQYF
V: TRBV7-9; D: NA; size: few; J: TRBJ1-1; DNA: TGTGCCAGCAGCTTAATGAACACTGAAGCTTTCTTT; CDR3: CASSLMNTEAFF
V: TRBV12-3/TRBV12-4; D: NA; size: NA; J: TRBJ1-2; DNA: TGTGCCAGCAGTCCTCTTAACGGGGGGTATGGCTACACCTTC; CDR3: CASSPLNGGYGYTF
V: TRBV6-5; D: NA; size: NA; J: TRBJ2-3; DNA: TGTGCCAGCAGTTACCTGGGGGGGGGCTCAGATACGCAGTATTTT; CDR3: CASSYLGGGSDTQYF
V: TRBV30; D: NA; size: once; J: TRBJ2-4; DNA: TGTGCCTGGAGTGGTAATGGCGGCGAAAACATTCAGTACTTC; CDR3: CAWSGNGGENIQYF
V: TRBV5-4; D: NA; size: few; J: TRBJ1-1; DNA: TGTGCCAGCAGCTTGGGTAATTGGGGCGCCGACACTGAAGCTTTCTTT; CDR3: CASSLGNWGADTEAFF
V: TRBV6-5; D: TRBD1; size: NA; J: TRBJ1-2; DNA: TGTGCCAGCAGTTCAACACAGACAGGGAATGGCTACACCTTC; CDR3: CASSSTQTGNGYTF
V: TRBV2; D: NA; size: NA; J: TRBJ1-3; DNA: TGTGCCAGCAGCGGCGTCTTCGGGATCTCTGGAAACACCATATATTTT; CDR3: CASSGVFGISGNTIYF
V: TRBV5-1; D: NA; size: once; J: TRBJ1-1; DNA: TGCGCCAGCAGCTACAAGAACGGGGTATACACTGAAGCTTTCTTT; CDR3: CASSYKNGVYTEAFF
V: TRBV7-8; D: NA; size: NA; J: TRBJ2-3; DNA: TGTGCCAGCAGCTTAGGGGGGAAAGTAGCGGCTAGCACAGATACGCAGTATTTT; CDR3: CASSLGGKVAASTDTQYF
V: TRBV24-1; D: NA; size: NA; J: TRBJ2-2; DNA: TGTGCCACCAGAGGGTCCCCCGGGGAGCTGTTTTTT; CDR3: CATRGSPGELFF
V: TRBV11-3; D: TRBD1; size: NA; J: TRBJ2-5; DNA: TGTGCCAGCAGCTCCGGACAGGGGAGGCGAGAGACCCAGTACTTC; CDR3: CASSSGQGRRETQYF
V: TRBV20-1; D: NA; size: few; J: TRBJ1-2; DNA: TGCAGTGCTATCGACCTAGGGGGTACCAATTATGGCTACACCTTC; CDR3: CSAIDLGGTNYGYTF
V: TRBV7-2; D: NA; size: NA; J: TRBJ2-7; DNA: TGTGCCAGCAGCTTAGTAGCGGGACAGAAGGCCTACGAGCAGTACTTC; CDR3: CASSLVAGQKAYEQYF
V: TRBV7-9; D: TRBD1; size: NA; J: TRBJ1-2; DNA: TGTGCCAGCAGCCCGACAGGGGTGAGTGGCTACACCTTC; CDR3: CASSPTGVSGYTF
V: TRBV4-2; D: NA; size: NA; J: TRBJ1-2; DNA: TGTGCCAGCAGCCAGACCGGGGTTAATGGCTACACCTTC; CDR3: CASSQTGVNGYTF
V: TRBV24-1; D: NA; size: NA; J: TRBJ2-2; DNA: TGTGCCACCAGTGATTCCCAGACCGGGGAGCTGTTTTTT; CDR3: CATSDSQTGELFF
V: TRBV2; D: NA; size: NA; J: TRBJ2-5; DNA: TGTGCCAGCAGTGCCGGCCGGGGCCAAGAGACCCAGTACTTC; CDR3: CASSAGRGQETQYF
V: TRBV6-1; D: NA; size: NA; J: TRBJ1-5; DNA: TGTGCCAGCAGTGAGCGGGGGGCTGGGCAGCCCCAGCATTTT; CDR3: CASSERGAGQPQHF
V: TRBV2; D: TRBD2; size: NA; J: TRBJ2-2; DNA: TGTGCCAGCGCAAGTCGAGCGGGGGTTACCGGGGAGCTGTTTTTT; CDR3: CASASRAGVTGELFF
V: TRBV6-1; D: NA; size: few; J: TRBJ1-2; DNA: TGTGCCAGCAGTGAAGGGTGGAGGGCTAACTATGGCTACACCTTC; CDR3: CASSEGWRANYGYTF
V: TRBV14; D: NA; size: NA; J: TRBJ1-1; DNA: TGTGCCAGCAGCCAACTGACAGAATTTGAAGCTTTCTTT; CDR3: CASSQLTEFEAFF
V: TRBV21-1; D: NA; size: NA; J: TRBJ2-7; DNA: TGTGCCAGCAGGCTAGCAGTGTCCCAGGGAAAATCCTACGAGCAGTACTTC; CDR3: CASRLAVSQGKSYEQYF
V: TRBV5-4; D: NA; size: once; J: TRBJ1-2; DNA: TGTGCCAGCAGCTTAAACTTCAGGGTGGAGTATGGCTACACCTTC; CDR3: CASSLNFRVEYGYTF
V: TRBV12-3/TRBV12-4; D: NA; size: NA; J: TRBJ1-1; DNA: TGTGCCAGCAGTTTTGGACGGTTAGGGGGCACTGAAGCTTTCTTT; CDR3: CASSFGRLGGTEAFF
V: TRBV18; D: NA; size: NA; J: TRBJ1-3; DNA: TGTGCCAGCTCACCGGGTCCCTCTGGAAACACCATATATTTT; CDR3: CASSPGPSGNTIYF
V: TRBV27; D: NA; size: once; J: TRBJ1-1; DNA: TGTGCCAGCAGTTTATCGGGGGTTGGGATCACTGAAGCTTTCTTT; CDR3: CASSLSGVGITEAFF
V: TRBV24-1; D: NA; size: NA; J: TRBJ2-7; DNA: TGTGCCACCAGTGACAGCAGGTTCAGGGACGAGCAGTACTTC; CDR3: CATSDSRFRDEQYF
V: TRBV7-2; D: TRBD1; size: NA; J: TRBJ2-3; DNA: TGTGCCAGCAGTTGGACAGGGAGGACAGATACGCAGTATTTT; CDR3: CASSWTGRTDTQYF
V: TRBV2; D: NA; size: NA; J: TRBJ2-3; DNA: TGTGCCAGCAGTGAAGCGCTTGGGGGGGGCAGCGATACGCAGTATTTT; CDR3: CASSEALGGGSDTQYF
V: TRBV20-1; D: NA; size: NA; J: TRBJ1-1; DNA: TGCAGTGCTAGAGAACTGGAGAACACTGAAGCTTTCTTT; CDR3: CSARELENTEAFF
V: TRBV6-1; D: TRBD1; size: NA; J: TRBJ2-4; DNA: TGTGCCAGCAGCAAAACAAGACAGGGGGCTGCCAAAAACATTCAGTACTTC; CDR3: CASSKTRQGAAKNIQYF